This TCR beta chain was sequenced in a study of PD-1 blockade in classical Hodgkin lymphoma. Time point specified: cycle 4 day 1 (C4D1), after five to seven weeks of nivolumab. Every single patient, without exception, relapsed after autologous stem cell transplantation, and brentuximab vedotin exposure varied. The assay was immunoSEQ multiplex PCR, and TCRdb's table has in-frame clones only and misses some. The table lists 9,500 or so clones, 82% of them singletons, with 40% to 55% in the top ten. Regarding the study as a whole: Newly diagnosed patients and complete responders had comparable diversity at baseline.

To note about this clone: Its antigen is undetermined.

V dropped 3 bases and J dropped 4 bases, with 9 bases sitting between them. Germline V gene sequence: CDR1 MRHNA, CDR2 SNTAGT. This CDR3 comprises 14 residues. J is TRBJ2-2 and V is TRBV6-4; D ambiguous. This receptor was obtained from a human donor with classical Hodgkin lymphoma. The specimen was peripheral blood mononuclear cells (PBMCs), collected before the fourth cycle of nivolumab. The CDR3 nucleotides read TGTGCCAGCAGTGAGGACGGAGCCACCGGGGAGCTGTTTTTT. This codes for CASSEDGATGELFF.